This TCR beta chain emerged from a study of cytotoxic CD8 clonotypes in ibrutinib-treated CLL. General study results and limits: Different sampling times were used for sustained-remission and progressing patients. Clonality increased at ibrutinib response, then returned toward baseline at progression.

The TCR beta libraries used 1.5 to 2 micrograms of genomic DNA that came from cryopreserved PBMCs. The CDR3 consists of 15 residues. Germline V gene sequence: CDR1 SGHDN, CDR2 FVKESK. V lost 0 bases, J lost 4 bases, and 12 bases lay in between. Depths of 1 in 200,000 to 1 in 1 million T cells were the sequencing target. The repertoire was sequenced with immunoSEQ multiplex PCR; TCRdb's copy has only in-frame clones and lacks some. This table holds over 100,000 clones, 70% to 90% found once. Worth noting for this clone: The antigen remains undetermined.

V gene TRBV14 combines with J gene TRBJ1-1, with D unresolved. The TCR originated in a human donor with chronic lymphocytic leukemia. The sequences come from PBMCs, collected after 24 months of ibrutinib treatment. CDR3 region: CASSQDARAGTEAFF. In DNA, the CDR3 is TGTGCCAGCAGCCAAGATGCCAGAGCTGGCACTGAAGCTTTCTTT.